These 18 T cell receptor beta chains came from one sample sequenced in a study of cytotoxic CD8 clonotypes in ibrutinib-treated CLL. Measured with immunoSEQ multiplex PCR; TCRdb has only the in-frame clones, and not every one. The repertoire consists of about 270,000 clones, with 70% to 80% occurring once and the leading ten covering about 5%. Sequencing was performed on PBMCs, taken at disease progression, from a patient treated with ibrutinib. The receptors were sampled from a human donor with chronic lymphocytic leukemia.

V is TRBV7-9 and J is TRBJ1-2, with TRBD1 as a possible D gene (6 bases). The CDR3 sequence is 12 residues long. V gave up 6 bases and J gave up 2 bases, with 7 bases separating them. Germline lookup yields CDR1 SEHNR and CDR2 FQNEAQ (reference sequence). The CDR3 nucleotides read TGTGCCAGCAGGGGACAAAACTATGGCTACACCTTC. Translating gives CASRGQNYGYTF.

The rearrangement links TRBV2 to TRBJ2-3, with TRBD2 as a possible D gene (5 bases). V was cut by 6 bases and J by 0 bases, with 10 bases left in between. Germline CDR1 SNHLY, CDR2 FYNNEI. The CDR3 runs 14 residues. CDR3 protein: CASSEGRSTDTQYF. DNA for the CDR3: TGTGCCAGCAGCGAGGGTCGGAGCACAGATACGCAGTATTTT.

V and J are TRBV11-2 and TRBJ2-7; either TRBD1 or TRBD2 may fit D (5 bases each). V shed 3 bases and J shed 5 bases, with 14 bases lying between them. The CDR3 loop spans 14 amino acids. In germline, CDR1 is SGHAT, CDR2 FQNNGV. The CDR3 region has the DNA TGTGCCAGCAGCTTTGCGGCGAGGGGCGACGAGCAGTACTTC. Its translation: CASSFAARGDEQYF.

This rearrangement joins TRBV11-2 to TRBJ1-4; D may be TRBD1 (5 bases). Germline CDR1 is SGHAT and CDR2 is FQNNGV. The CDR3 consists of 14 residues. The ends were cut back, 5 bases at V and 7 bases at J, with 14 bases in the middle. In DNA, the CDR3 is TGTGCCAGCAGCCTCCGCGGCGGGACTGAAAAACTGTTTTTT. Protein: CASSLRGGTEKLFF.

The chain links TRBV19 to TRBJ1-2; D is ambiguous. CDR1 and CDR2 from the germline V gene are LNHDA and SQIVND (reference sequence). V lost 3 bases, J lost 2 bases, and 10 bases lay in between. The CDR3 contains 14 residues. The CDR3, as DNA: TGTGCCAGTAGTATCCGGACGGCAAACTATGGCTACACCTTC. It codes for CASSIRTANYGYTF.

This chain uses TRBV19 with TRBJ1-5; TRBD1 matches at 9 bases. Germline V lookup: CDR1 LNHDA, CDR2 SQIVND (reference sequence). Losses at the gene ends were 11 bases for V and 2 bases for J; bases not matched to a gene: 13. The CDR3 is 16 amino acids. The chain's CDR3 is CAGGQGKVSGNQPQHF. CDR3 in DNA: TGTGCCGGGGGACAGGGCAAGGTATCTGGCAATCAGCCCCAGCATTTT.

The chain has TRBV4-1 and TRBJ2-3; the D call may be TRBD1 or TRBD2 (5 bases each). CDR1 MGHRA and CDR2 YSYEKL come from the germline V gene. The V gene lost 4 bases and the J gene lost 0 bases, with 20 bases spanning the gap. The CDR3 length is 18 residues. In DNA, the CDR3 is TGCGCCAGCAGCCTCCCCGGGGCCGCTATGACTAGCACAGATACGCAGTATTTT. It codes for CASSLPGAAMTSTDTQYF.

The gene calls are TRBV10-1 and TRBJ2-2; no reliable D call. Germline V gene lookup returns CDR1 WNHNN and CDR2 SYGVQD (reference sequence). The V end lost 3 bases, the J end lost 4 bases, and 9 bases lay between the germline ends. This CDR3 is 14 amino acids long. This chain's CDR3 is CASSDSQPTGELFF. The CDR3 nucleotides are TGCGCCAGCAGTGATTCACAGCCCACCGGGGAGCTGTTTTTT.

A few counts support this clone. The J gene is TRBJ2-3, the V gene TRBV4-1; D is perhaps TRBD1 or TRBD2 (7 bases each). V was trimmed by 4 bases and J by 5 bases, leaving 22 bases between them. The CDR3 is made up of 17 amino acids. CDR1 is MGHRA and CDR2 is YSYEKL in the germline V gene. CDR3 loop: CASSLGGAGGLIDTQYF. Written as DNA, the CDR3 is TGCGCCAGCAGCCTTGGGGGGGCAGGGGGTTTAATAGATACGCAGTATTTT.

The V gene is TRBV7-9, the J gene TRBJ2-3; tentative D call: TRBD1 (5 bases). This CDR3 spans 15 amino acids. V was trimmed by 5 bases and J by 5 bases, leaving 17 bases between them. Germline V gene data show CDR1 as SEHNR and CDR2 as FQNEAQ (reference sequence). The CDR3 is CASSHSRAPEDTQYF. The DNA for the CDR3 is TGTGCCAGCAGCCACTCCAGGGCCCCGGAAGATACGCAGTATTTT. Full variable domain (outside the CDR3, taken from reference TRBV7-9 and TRBJ2-3): DTGVSQNPRHKITKRGQNVTFRCDPISEHNRLYWYRQTLGQGPEFLTYFQNEAQLEKSRLLSDRFSAERPKGSFSTLEIQRTEQGDSAMYLCASSHSRAPEDTQYFGPGTRLTVL.

The chain joins TRBV5-6 to TRBJ2-2; 11 bases agree with TRBD1. Germline V gene lookup returns CDR1 SGHDT and CDR2 YYEEEE. CDR3 size: 16 residues. The V gene end was trimmed by 4 bases and the J gene end by 4 bases; junction bases not matched to a gene: 6. The DNA for the CDR3 is TGTGCCAGCAGCCTAGGACAGGGGGCTTTCACCGGGGAGCTGTTTTTT. Its protein is CASSLGQGAFTGELFF.

The gene calls are TRBV27 and TRBJ2-2, with D perhaps being TRBD1 or TRBD2 (5 bases each). In germline, CDR1 is MNHEY, CDR2 SMNVEV (reference sequence). Trimming took off 7 bases at V and 4 bases at J, with 22 bases between the two ends. This CDR3 is built from 17 residues. In DNA form, the CDR3 reads TGTGCCAGCACCCGATGGGGGTACCAGATAATCACCGGGGAGCTGTTTTTT. Its protein is CASTRWGYQIITGELFF.

The rearrangement uses TRBV13 and TRBJ1-3, with D possibly matching TRBD1 (5 bases). This CDR3 has 15 residues. V was trimmed by 3 bases and J by 4 bases, leaving 13 bases between them. The germline V gene encodes CDR1 PRHDT and CDR2 FYEKMQ (reference sequence). This CDR3 is CASSFIQGWGNTIYF. The CDR3 nucleotides read TGTGCCAGCAGCTTTATCCAGGGATGGGGAAACACCATATATTTT.

The chain employs TRBV7-6 and TRBJ1-3, with no clear D. Germline values: CDR1 SGHVS, CDR2 FNYEAQ. The CDR3 has 14 amino acids. Trimming shortened V by 5 bases and J by 0 bases, and 8 bases separated the two germline ends. The CDR3 nucleotides read TGTGCCAGCAGCCCTCAGGACTCTGGAAACACCATATATTTT. Translated: CASSPQDSGNTIYF.

The V gene is TRBV9, the J gene TRBJ1-2, with D maybe TRBD1 (5 bases). Germline V lookup: CDR1 SGDLS, CDR2 YYNGEE. The CDR3 length is 16 residues. Between the trimmed V and J ends, which lost 4 bases and 4 bases, there was a span of 20 bases. Written as DNA, the CDR3 is TGTGCCAGCAGCTCCTCGAGCGGGGCTGGGGGCTATGGCTACACCTTC. It encodes CASSSSSGAGGYGYTF.

The chain has TRBV10-3 and TRBJ2-2; D ambiguous. CDR1 and CDR2 (germline): ENHRY, SYGVKD. Trimming stripped 0 bases from V and 3 bases from J, with 5 bases between. The CDR3 runs to 14 residues. CDR3: CAISESVDTGELFF. The CDR3 nucleotides are TGTGCCATCAGTGAGTCTGTAGACACCGGGGAGCTGTTTTTT.

This clone has a handful of counts. The chain links TRBV7-8 to TRBJ2-2; TRBD1 might be the D (5 bases). Germline V CDR1 and CDR2: SGHVS, FQNEAQ. V was trimmed by 5 bases and J by 0 bases, leaving 10 bases between them. CDR3 length: 15 residues. The CDR3 loop is CASSGKTANTGELFF. In DNA, the CDR3 is TGTGCCAGCAGCGGCAAGACAGCGAACACCGGGGAGCTGTTTTTT.

In this sample, this clone turned up once. V and J are TRBV5-8 and TRBJ2-7, with D perhaps matching TRBD2 (6 bases). V shed 9 bases and J shed 2 bases, with 21 bases lying between them. Germline V lookup: CDR1 SGHTS, CDR2 YDEGEE. This CDR3 is built from 15 residues. The CDR3 DNA is TGTGCCAACCGGCCTTGGGGACTCCTTACCTACGAGCAGTACTTC. Translating it yields CANRPWGLLTYEQYF. Looking up the rest from reference TRBV5-8 and TRBJ2-7 gives the full variable domain: EAGVTQSPTHLIKTRGQQATLRCSPISGHTSVYWYQQALGLGLQFLLWYDEGEERNRGNFPPRFSGRQFPNYSSELNVNALELEDSALYLCANRPWGLLTYEQYFGPGTRLTVT.